One and the same sample provided the 15 T cell receptor beta chains below, sequenced in a study of T cells in Graves' hyperthyroidism and ophthalmopathy (dated by TCRdb to about 2019). The library relied on multiplex PCR. The data were produced on an Illumina HiSeq 2000. Amplification of TCR beta CDR3 regions was carried out from RNA transcripts. For the first round of RT-PCR on the TCR CDR3, the HTBI primer set was used together with the Qiagen OneStep RT-PCR kit. The raw public reads went through TCRdb reprocessing: fastp at Q25, MiXCR clone calling, in-frame beta chains kept. Every entry covers one CDR3 protein and lists the most common genes and DNA from its rows. The table for this sample lists some 490,000 distinct CDR3 sequences; 22% of them were counted only once. The top ten constitute about 53% of the sample. The sample comprised blood. Source of these receptors: a woman in her seventies with Graves' ophthalmopathy.

V is TRBV6-1 and J is TRBJ1-3, with 8 nucleotides matching TRBD1. After removal of 6 bases from V and 0 bases from J, the junction contained 4 bases not matched to a gene. The CDR3 covers 15 residues. Per germline, CDR1 MNHNS and CDR2 SASEGT. The chain's CDR3 is CASSEDRASGNTIYF. CDR3 in DNA: TGTGCCAGCAGCGAGGACAGGGCCTCTGGAAACACCATATATTTT.

In its sample, this clonotype was seen a few times. The chain couples TRBV20-1 to TRBJ2-5; 9 bases match TRBD2. This CDR3 is 12 amino acids long. Germline trimming cut 3 bases from V and 4 bases from J; bases unmatched to any gene: 0. Germline CDR1 DFQATT, CDR2 SNEGSKA (reference sequence). In DNA, the CDR3 is TGCAGTGCTAGTAGCGGGAGAGAGACCCAGTACTTC. It yields the protein CSASSGRETQYF.

This sequence joins TRBV4-1 and TRBJ1-1; D ambiguous. Germline lookup yields CDR1 MGHRA and CDR2 YSYEKL. The CDR3 is made up of 15 amino acids. V shed 1 base and J shed 1 base, with 10 bases lying between them. CDR3 sequence (DNA): TGCGCCAGCAGCCAAGGATCTGGGAGGAACACTGAAGCTTTCTTT. As protein: CASSQGSGRNTEAFF.

This clonotype was seen a handful of times. The CDR3 nucleotides are TGTGCCACCAGCAGGCCCGGGACAGATCAAGAGACCCAGTACTTC. This encodes CATSRPGTDQETQYF. V is TRBV15 and J is TRBJ2-5; TRBD1 agrees at 7 bases. The CDR3 loop spans 15 amino acids. V shed 3 bases, J shed 2 bases, and the junction held 6 bases outside the gene matches. Germline CDR1 LNHNV, CDR2 YYDKDF (reference sequence).

A few counts support this clonotype. V gene TRBV10-3 combines with J gene TRBJ2-3, with 9 bases lining up with TRBD2. Per the germline V gene, CDR1 is ENHRY and CDR2 is SYGVKD. V shed 6 bases, J shed 3 bases, and the junction held 10 bases outside the gene matches. This CDR3 spans 16 amino acids. DNA for the CDR3: TGTGCCATCAGCCTAAAAGCGGGGGGCAGGACAGATACGCAGTATTTT. Protein product: CAISLKAGGRTDTQYF.

This sequence joins TRBV7-2 and TRBJ2-1; D possibly corresponds to TRBD2 (6 bases). The length of the CDR3 is 13 residues. V was cut by 1 base and J by 7 bases, with 8 bases left in between. Germline V gives CDR1 SGHTA, CDR2 FQGNSA. The CDR3 nucleotides read TGTGCCAGCAGCTTAGTGGAGGGTAATGAGCAGTTCTTC. This translates into CASSLVEGNEQFF. The whole variable domain, filled in from reference TRBV7-2 and TRBJ2-1, reads GAGVSQSPSNKVTEKGKDVELRCDPISGHTALYWYRQSLGQGLEFLIYFQGNSAPDKSGLPSDRFSAERTGGSVSTLTIQRTQQEDSAVYLCASSLVEGNEQFFGPGTRLTVL.

Note on this clonotype: A read error may produce the germline difference seen at one junction end. CDR3 DNA sequence: TGCGCCAGCAGTGAGTGGACAGGGGACACTGAAGCTTTCTTT. This gives the protein CASSEWTGDTEAFF. The rearrangement joins TRBV3-1 to TRBJ1-1; 9 bases match TRBD1. CDR1 and CDR2 from the germline V gene are LGHDT and YNNKEL (reference sequence). This CDR3 region has 14 residues.

This clonotype was picked up a small number of times. The CDR3 DNA reads as TGTGCCAGTAGTATAGGAGCAGGGAACTACAATGAGCAGTTCTTC. Protein product: CASSIGAGNYNEQFF. The chain combines TRBV19 with TRBJ2-1; tentatively, D is TRBD1 (5 bases). This CDR3 has 15 amino acids. Trimming cost V 1 base and J 3 bases, with 10 bases left between them. Germline assignment: CDR1 LNHDA and CDR2 SQIVND (reference sequence).

This clonotype was recorded a few times. J is TRBJ1-2 and V is TRBV5-1; D is perhaps TRBD1 (5 bases). Trimming pared 4 bases from V and 2 bases from J, leaving 12 bases between. This CDR3 spans 14 amino acids. Germline V gene sequence: CDR1 SGHRS, CDR2 YFSETQ. CDR3 sequence reads: CASSEPGTNYGYTF. In nucleotides, the CDR3 is TGCGCCAGCAGCGAACCCGGGACCAACTATGGCTACACCTTC.

This clonotype was counted between two and nine times. V and J are TRBV18 and TRBJ2-3; the match to TRBD1 covers 9 bases. The CDR3 runs to 14 residues. The germline CDR1 and CDR2 sequences are KGHSH and LQKENI. V lost 11 bases to trimming and J lost 3 bases; unmatched junction nucleotides: 9. CDR3 coding DNA: TGTGCCGCCGGAGCGGACAGGGGAACAGATACGCAGTATTTT. Its protein product is CAAGADRGTDTQYF. The full variable domain, with the rest looked up from reference TRBV18 and TRBJ2-3, is NAGVMQNPRHLVRRRGQEARLRCSPMKGHSHVYWYRQLPEEGLKFMVYLQKENIIDESGMPKERFSAEFPKEGPSILRIQQVVRGDSAAYFCAAGADRGTDTQYFGPGTRLTVL.

The chain carries TRBV9 and TRBJ2-5, with D tentatively TRBD1 (6 bases). This CDR3 has 14 amino acids. Trimming took 0 bases from V and 4 from J, leaving 10 bases between them. Germline loops: CDR1 SGDLS, CDR2 YYNGEE. CDR3 in amino acids: CASSVDNRAETQYF. The CDR3 nucleotides are TGTGCCAGCAGCGTAGATAACAGGGCAGAGACCCAGTACTTC.

The sample holds a few counts of this clonotype. The rearrangement uses TRBV30 and TRBJ1-5, with unresolved D. V was clipped by 0 bases and J by 3 bases, with 12 bases between them. Germline CDR1 reads GTSNPN; CDR2 reads SVGIG (reference sequence). This CDR3 contains 15 residues. CDR3 in DNA: TGTGCCTGGAGTGTGATGGGCCTGTCCAATCAGCCCCAGCATTTT. Protein product: CAWSVMGLSNQPQHF.

The genes are TRBV7-3 and TRBJ2-5, with 8 bases aligning to TRBD2. In germline, CDR1 is SGHTA, CDR2 FQGTGA. CDR3 size: 16 residues. V lost 1 base, J lost 2 bases, and 6 bases stayed unmatched. CDR3 coding DNA: TGTGCCAGCAGCTTAAATCCAGCGGGAGTGCAAGAGACCCAGTACTTC. Amino acids: CASSLNPAGVQETQYF. Together with reference TRBV7-3 and TRBJ2-5, the CDR3 gives the full variable domain: GAGVSQTPSNKVTEKGKYVELRCDPISGHTALYWYRQSLGQGPEFLIYFQGTGAADDSGLPNDRFFAVRPEGSVSTLKIQRTERGDSAVYLCASSLNPAGVQETQYFGPGTRLLVL.

This clonotype showed up just a few times. The rearrangement joins TRBV20-1 to TRBJ1-1; a possible D gene is TRBD1 (5 bases). In germline, CDR1 is DFQATT, CDR2 SNEGSKA (reference sequence). The CDR3 runs 14 residues. Trimming removed 3 bases from V and 0 bases from J, with 11 bases in between. CDR3: CSASEGLLNTEAFF. For the CDR3, the DNA is TGCAGTGCTAGTGAGGGGCTCTTGAACACTGAAGCTTTCTTT.

This clonotype was found a few times. The chain has TRBV3-1 and TRBJ2-3, with D perhaps TRBD2 (6 bases). The germline V gene has CDR1 LGHDT and CDR2 YNNKEL (reference sequence). CDR3 length equals 14 residues. The germline V and J ends were trimmed by 3 bases and 4 bases, with 11 bases remaining between them. The CDR3 coding sequence is TGTGCCAGCAGCCATACGGGAGCCGCAGATACGCAGTATTTT. This sequence encodes CASSHTGAADTQYF.